This record looks at one T cell receptor (beta chain) sequence and its context. This sample stems from a study of shared T cell receptors in the human thymus. Method: immunoSEQ multiplex PCR; TCRdb's copy keeps in-frame clones and lacks some. Of about 380,000 clones listed, 85% to 95% were seen once; the top ten hold 0.02%. The specimen was thymocytes. The clonotype was recovered from a human donor.

The CDR3 here is CASSLVKTSGTFCNEQFF. In DNA, the CDR3 is TGTGCCAGCAGCTTAGTGAAGACTAGCGGGACCTTCTGCAATGAGCAGTTCTTC. J is TRBJ2-1 and V is TRBV7-6; 11 bases agree with TRBD2. Germline loops: CDR1 SGHVS, CDR2 FNYEAQ. V lost 1 base and J lost 6; bases outside the gene matches: 11. This CDR3 is built from 18 residues.